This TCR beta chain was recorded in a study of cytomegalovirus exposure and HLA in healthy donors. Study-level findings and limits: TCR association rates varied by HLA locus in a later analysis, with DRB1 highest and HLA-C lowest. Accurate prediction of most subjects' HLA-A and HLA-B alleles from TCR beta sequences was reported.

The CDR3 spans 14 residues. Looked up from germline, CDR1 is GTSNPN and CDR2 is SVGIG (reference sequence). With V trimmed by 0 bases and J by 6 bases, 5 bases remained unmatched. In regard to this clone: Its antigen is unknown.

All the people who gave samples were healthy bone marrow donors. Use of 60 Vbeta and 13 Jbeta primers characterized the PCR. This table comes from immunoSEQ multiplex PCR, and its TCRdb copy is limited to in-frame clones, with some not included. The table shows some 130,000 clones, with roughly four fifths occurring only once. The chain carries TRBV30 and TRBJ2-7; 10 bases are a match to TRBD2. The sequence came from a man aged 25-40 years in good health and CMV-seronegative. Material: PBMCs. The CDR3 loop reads CAWSVLAGKVEQYF. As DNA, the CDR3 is TGTGCCTGGAGTGTACTAGCGGGAAAGGTCGAGCAGTACTTC.